The clone carrying this TCR beta chain was seen a handful of times. Its antigen is not known. This specimen belongs to a study of beta chain features in type 1 diabetes. In the study overall: Taken together, all samples contributed around 100 million examined sorted cells.

Points from the study as a whole: Shorter TCRB CDR3s, moderately but significantly so, were found in Type 1 diabetes patients in all four CD4+ subsets.

Reverse transcribing all isolated RNA meant expressed TCRB transcripts were sequenced. Data came from immunoSEQ multiplex PCR; TCRdb stores just in-frame clones and leaves some out. This table holds 140,000 to 150,000 clones, about 12% found once. After removal of 4 bases from V and 0 bases from J, the junction contained 10 bases not matched to a gene. Germline V gives CDR1 MGHRA, CDR2 YSYEKL. CDR3 length: 19 amino acids. The receptor comes from a man younger than 30 with type 1 diabetes. The rearrangement links TRBV4-1 to TRBJ2-6, with 9 positions matching TRBD2. Sequenced input: central memory CD4+ T cells from blood. The CDR3 coding sequence is TGCGCCAGCAGCCTAATAAGAGCGGGGGGCAGCTCTGGGGCCAACGTCCTGACTTTC. Protein: CASSLIRAGGSSGANVLTF.